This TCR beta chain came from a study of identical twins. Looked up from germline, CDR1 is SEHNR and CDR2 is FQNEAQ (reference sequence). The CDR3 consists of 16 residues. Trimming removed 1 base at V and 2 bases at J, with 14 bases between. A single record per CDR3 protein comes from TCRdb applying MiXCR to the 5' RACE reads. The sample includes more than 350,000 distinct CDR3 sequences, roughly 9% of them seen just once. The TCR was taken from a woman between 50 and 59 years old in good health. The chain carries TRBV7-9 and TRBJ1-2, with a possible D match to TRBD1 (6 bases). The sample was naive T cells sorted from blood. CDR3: CASSLEPTGTNYGYTF. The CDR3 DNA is TGTGCCAGCAGCTTAGAGCCAACAGGGACAAACTATGGCTACACCTTC.